This is a list of T cell receptor beta chains from one sample in a study of beta chain features in type 1 diabetes. The assay was immunoSEQ multiplex PCR, and TCRdb's table has in-frame clones only and misses some. The sample has about 400,000 clones, around 12% seen once. The source material was naive CD4+ T cells from blood. These receptors originate from a man younger than 35 in good health. CDR3s leave out the opening cysteine and the closing phenylalanine or tryptophan. Fields, in order: V gene, CDR3 protein.

v_call: TRBV7-3
cdr3_aa: ASSLTRDSYNEQF

v_call: TRBV11-2
cdr3_aa: ASSLGSQETQY

v_call: TRBV7-2
cdr3_aa: ASSLVRYEQY

v_call: TRBV18
cdr3_aa: ASSPDREKPQH

v_call: TRBV7-2
cdr3_aa: ASSVSGPQETQY

v_call: TRBV29-1
cdr3_aa: SVGSGGLIGNTGELF

v_call: TRBV7-3
cdr3_aa: ASSGHRGPSSYEQY

v_call: TRBV28
cdr3_aa: ASRDQRELRETQY

v_call: TRBV11-3
cdr3_aa: ASSPPGQGKETQY

v_call: TRBV7-9
cdr3_aa: ASSLQRSSSPLH

v_call: TRBV7-2
cdr3_aa: ASSLVWTSRETQY

v_call: TRBV29-1
cdr3_aa: SVVQQDNPGETQY

v_call: TRBV6-6
cdr3_aa: ASSLDRASRQPQH

v_call: TRBV30
cdr3_aa: AWGTGSYEQY

v_call: TRBV27
cdr3_aa: ASSPGKETQVLSQY

v_call: TRBV4-1
cdr3_aa: ASSSHSQGADTQY

v_call: TRBV4-2
cdr3_aa: ASSQVKLADFTDTQY

v_call: TRBV7-9
cdr3_aa: ASSPRGEVPNQPQH

v_call: TRBV30
cdr3_aa: AWTNYTEAF

v_call: TRBV25-1
cdr3_aa: ASTAGSYNEQF

v_call: TRBV10-3
cdr3_aa: AIRATGDTEAF

v_call: TRBV9
cdr3_aa: ASSARYYRGATEAF

v_call: TRBV7-3
cdr3_aa: ASSFGGANTGELF

v_call: TRBV29-1
cdr3_aa: SVKTSGSLYEQY

v_call: TRBV7-3
cdr3_aa: ASSPYAGQGRRQF

v_call: TRBV7-8
cdr3_aa: ASSPLLNLARGYT

v_call: TRBV2
cdr3_aa: ASSVGGGIDTQY

v_call: TRBV20-1
cdr3_aa: SWGGNYGYT

v_call: TRBV5-6
cdr3_aa: ASSWGTGTSGNEQF

v_call: TRBV5-1
cdr3_aa: ASSLGGGTHNEQF

v_call: TRBV9
cdr3_aa: ASSVGGLAGTYNEQF

v_call: TRBV14
cdr3_aa: ASSQDIGGANVLT

v_call: TRBV30
cdr3_aa: AWARGSYEQY

v_call: TRBV30
cdr3_aa: AWSLSGNQPQH

v_call: TRBV28
cdr3_aa: ASSLYPEGGTGIYEQY

v_call: TRBV7-2
cdr3_aa: ASSPLAGLDTQY

v_call: TRBV5-4
cdr3_aa: ASSLAPLDTEAF

v_call: TRBV28
cdr3_aa: ASSLQSGLAGVTDTQY

v_call: TRBV18
cdr3_aa: ASSTGNTEAF

v_call: TRBV7-7
cdr3_aa: ASSRGLAGGVNEQF

v_call: TRBV7-3
cdr3_aa: ASSPGQYNEQF

v_call: TRBV19
cdr3_aa: ASAGTGNTGELF